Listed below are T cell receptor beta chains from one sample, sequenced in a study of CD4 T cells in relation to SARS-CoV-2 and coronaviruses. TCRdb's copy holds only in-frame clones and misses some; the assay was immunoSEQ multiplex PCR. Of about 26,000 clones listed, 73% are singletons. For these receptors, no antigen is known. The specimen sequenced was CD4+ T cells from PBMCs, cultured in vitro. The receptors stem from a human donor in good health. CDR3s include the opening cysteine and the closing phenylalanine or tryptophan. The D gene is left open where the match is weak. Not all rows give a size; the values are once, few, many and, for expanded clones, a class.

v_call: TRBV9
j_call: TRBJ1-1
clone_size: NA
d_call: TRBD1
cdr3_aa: CASSARQGANTEAFF
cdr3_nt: TGTGCCAGCAGCGCCCGACAGGGGGCGAACACTGAAGCTTTCTTT

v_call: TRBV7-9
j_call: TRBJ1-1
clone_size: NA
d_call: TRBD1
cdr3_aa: CASSSLGTVNTEAFF
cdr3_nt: TGTGCCAGCAGCTCCTTAGGGACAGTGAACACTGAAGCTTTCTTT

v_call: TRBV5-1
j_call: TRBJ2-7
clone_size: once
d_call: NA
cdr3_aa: CASSLMEEQYF
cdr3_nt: TGCGCCAGCAGCTTGATGGAAGAGCAGTACTTC

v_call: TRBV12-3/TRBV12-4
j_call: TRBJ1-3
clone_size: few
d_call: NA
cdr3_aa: CASSFSDTIYF
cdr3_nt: TGTGCCAGCAGTTTTTCGGACACCATATATTTT

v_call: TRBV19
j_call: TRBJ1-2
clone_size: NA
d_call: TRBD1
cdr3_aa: CAASVQGAYGYTF
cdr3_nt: TGTGCCGCCAGCGTACAGGGGGCCTATGGCTACACCTTC

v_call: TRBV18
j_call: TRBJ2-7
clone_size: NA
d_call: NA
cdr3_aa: CASSPPASYEQYF
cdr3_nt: TGTGCCAGCTCACCACCGGCTTCCTACGAGCAGTACTTC

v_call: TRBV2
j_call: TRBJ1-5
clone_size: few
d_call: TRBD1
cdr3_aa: CASRQGINQPQHF
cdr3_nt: TGTGCCAGCCGACAGGGGATTAATCAGCCCCAGCATTTT

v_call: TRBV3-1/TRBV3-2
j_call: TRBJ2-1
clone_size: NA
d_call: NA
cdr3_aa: CASSREAAPYNEQFF
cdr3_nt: TGTGCCAGCAGCCGCGAGGCGGCCCCCTACAATGAGCAGTTCTTC

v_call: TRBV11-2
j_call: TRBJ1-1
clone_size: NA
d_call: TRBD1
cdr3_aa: CASSIDRGTEAFF
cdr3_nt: TGTGCCAGCAGTATCGACAGGGGAACTGAAGCTTTCTTT

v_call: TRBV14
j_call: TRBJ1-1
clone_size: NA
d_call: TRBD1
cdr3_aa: CASSQRQGFTEAFF
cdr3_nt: TGTGCCAGCAGCCAGAGACAGGGGTTCACTGAAGCTTTCTTT

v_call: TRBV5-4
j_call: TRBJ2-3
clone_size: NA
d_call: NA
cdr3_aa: CASSLDKYADTQYF
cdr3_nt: TGTGCCAGCAGCTTAGACAAGTATGCAGATACGCAGTATTTT

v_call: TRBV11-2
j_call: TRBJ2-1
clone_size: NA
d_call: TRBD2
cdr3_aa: CASSLLRLAGGGEQFF
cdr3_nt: TGTGCCAGCAGCCTCCTCCGCCTAGCGGGAGGAGGTGAGCAGTTCTTC

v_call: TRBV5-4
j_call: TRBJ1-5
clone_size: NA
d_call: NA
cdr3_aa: CASSLNGGNQPQHF
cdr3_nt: TGTGCCAGCAGCTTGAACGGGGGCAATCAGCCCCAGCATTTT

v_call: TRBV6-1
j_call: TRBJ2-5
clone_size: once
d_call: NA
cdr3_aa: CASSERDRFWETQYF
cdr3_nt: TGTGCCAGCAGTGAACGAGACAGGTTTTGGGAGACCCAGTACTTC

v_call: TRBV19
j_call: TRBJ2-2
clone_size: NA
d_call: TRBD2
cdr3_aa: CASSRTSEATGELFF
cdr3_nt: TGTGCCAGCTCAAGGACTAGCGAGGCCACCGGGGAGCTGTTTTTT

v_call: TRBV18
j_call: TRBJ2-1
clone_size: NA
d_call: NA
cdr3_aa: CASSPPPNYNEQFF
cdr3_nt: TGTGCCAGCTCACCACCGCCTAACTACAATGAGCAGTTCTTC

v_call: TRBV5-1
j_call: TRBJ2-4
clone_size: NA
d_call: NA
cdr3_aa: CASSLALSQADIQYF
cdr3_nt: TGCGCCAGCAGCTTGGCCCTAAGCCAGGCGGATATTCAGTACTTC

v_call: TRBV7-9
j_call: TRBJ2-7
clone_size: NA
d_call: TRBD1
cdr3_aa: CASSLVETGGSYEQYF
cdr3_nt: TGTGCCAGCAGCTTAGTCGAGACAGGGGGTTCCTACGAGCAGTACTTC

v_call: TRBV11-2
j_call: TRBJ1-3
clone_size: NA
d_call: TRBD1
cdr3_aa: CASSTGTVSAGNTIYF
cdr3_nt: TGTGCCAGCAGCACCGGGACAGTCTCGGCTGGAAACACCATATATTTT

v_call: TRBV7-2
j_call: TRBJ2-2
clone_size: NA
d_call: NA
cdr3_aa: CASSSFPPAAGGTGELFF
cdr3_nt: TGTGCCAGCAGCTCCTTCCCCCCGGCCGCCGGTGGCACCGGGGAGCTGTTTTTT

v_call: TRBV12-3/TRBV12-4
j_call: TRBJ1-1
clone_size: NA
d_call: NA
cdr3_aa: CASSWTAHTEAFF
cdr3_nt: TGTGCCAGCAGTTGGACGGCACACACTGAAGCTTTCTTT

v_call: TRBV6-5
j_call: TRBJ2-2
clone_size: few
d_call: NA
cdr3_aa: CASTERVTGELFF
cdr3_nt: TGTGCCAGCACCGAGCGGGTTACCGGGGAGCTGTTTTTT

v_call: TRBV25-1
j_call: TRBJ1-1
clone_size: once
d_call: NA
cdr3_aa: CASSEARANTEAFF
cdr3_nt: TGTGCCAGCAGTGAAGCCAGGGCGAACACTGAAGCTTTCTTT

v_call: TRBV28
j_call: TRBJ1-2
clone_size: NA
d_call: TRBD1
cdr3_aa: CASSTGDGYTF
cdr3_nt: TGTGCCAGCAGCACAGGGGATGGCTACACCTTC

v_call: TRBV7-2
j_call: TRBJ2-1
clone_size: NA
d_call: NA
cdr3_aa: CASSLLRYNEQFF
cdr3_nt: TGTGCCAGCAGCTTATTGCGGTACAATGAGCAGTTCTTC

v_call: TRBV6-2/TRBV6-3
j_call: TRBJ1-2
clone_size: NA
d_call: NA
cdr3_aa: CASSTTVLRSYGYTF
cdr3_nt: TGTGCCAGCAGTACAACCGTGCTTCGGAGCTATGGCTACACCTTC

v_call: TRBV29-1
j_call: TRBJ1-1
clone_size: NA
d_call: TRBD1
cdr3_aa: CSADTGVNTEAFF
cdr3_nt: TGCAGCGCGGATACAGGGGTGAACACTGAAGCTTTCTTT

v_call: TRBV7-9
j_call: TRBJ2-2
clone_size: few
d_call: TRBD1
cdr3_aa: CASSWDRVTGELFF
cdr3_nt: TGTGCCAGCAGTTGGGACAGAGTCACCGGGGAGCTGTTTTTT

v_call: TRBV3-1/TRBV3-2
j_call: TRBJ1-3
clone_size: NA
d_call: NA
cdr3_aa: CASSQDYSPISGNTIYF
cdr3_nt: TGTGCCAGCAGCCAAGATTACAGCCCGATCTCTGGAAACACCATATATTTT

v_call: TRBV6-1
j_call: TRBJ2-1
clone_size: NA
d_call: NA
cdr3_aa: CASSEALDTYNEQFF
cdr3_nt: TGTGCCAGCAGTGAAGCGCTTGATACCTACAATGAGCAGTTCTTC

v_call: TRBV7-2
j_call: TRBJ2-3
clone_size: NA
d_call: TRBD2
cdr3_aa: CASSLAGLAASTDTQYF
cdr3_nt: TGTGCCAGCAGCTTAGCGGGGCTAGCGGCTAGCACAGATACGCAGTATTTT

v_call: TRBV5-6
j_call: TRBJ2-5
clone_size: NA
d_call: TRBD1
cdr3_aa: CASSWGTGSQETQYF
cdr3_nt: TGTGCCAGCAGCTGGGGGACAGGATCCCAAGAGACCCAGTACTTC

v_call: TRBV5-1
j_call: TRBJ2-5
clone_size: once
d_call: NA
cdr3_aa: CASSLAGPAGETQYF
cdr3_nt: TGCGCCAGCAGCTTGGCGGGCCCAGCCGGGGAGACCCAGTACTTC

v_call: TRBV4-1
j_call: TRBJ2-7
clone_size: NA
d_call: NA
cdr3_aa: CASSQVDRPEQYF
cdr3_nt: TGCGCCAGCAGCCAAGTGGACAGACCAGAGCAGTACTTC

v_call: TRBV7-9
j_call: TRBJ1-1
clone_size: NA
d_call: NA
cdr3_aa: CASSQTSTGTAEAFF
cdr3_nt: TGTGCCAGCAGCCAAACGTCAACAGGGACCGCTGAAGCTTTCTTT

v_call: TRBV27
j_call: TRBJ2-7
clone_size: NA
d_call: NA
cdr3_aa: CASSLGPTYEQYF
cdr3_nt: TGTGCCAGCAGTCTCGGGCCGACCTACGAGCAGTACTTC

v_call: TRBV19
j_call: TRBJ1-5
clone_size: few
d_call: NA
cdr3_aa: CASSSGGPSNQPQHF
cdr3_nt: TGTGCCAGTAGTTCTGGGGGACCGAGCAATCAGCCCCAGCATTTT

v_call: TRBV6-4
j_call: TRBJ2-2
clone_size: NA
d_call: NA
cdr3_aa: CASSDRQATGELFF
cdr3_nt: TGTGCCAGCAGTGACAGACAGGCCACCGGGGAGCTGTTTTTT

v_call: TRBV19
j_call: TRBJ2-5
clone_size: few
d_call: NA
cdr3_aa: CASSATPQETQYF
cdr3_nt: TGTGCCAGTAGTGCGACACCTCAAGAGACCCAGTACTTC

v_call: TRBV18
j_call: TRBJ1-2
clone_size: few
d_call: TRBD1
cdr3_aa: CASSPRTGALYGYTF
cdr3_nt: TGTGCCAGCTCACCACGTACAGGGGCGTTATATGGCTACACCTTC

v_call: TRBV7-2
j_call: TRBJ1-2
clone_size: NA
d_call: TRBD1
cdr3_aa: CASRPMDRGYYGYTF
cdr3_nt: TGTGCCAGCAGACCAATGGACAGGGGTTACTATGGCTACACCTTC

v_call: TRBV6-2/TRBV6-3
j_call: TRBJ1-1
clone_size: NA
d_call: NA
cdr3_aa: CASSYAAMNTEAFF
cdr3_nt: TGTGCCAGCAGTTACGCGGCGATGAACACTGAAGCTTTCTTT

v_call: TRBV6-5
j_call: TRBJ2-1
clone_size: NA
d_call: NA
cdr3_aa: CASRPIRTNEQFF
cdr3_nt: TGTGCCAGCAGACCCATCCGGACCAATGAGCAGTTCTTC

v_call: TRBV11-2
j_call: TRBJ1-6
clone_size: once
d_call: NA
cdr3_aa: CASSSGFNYSPLHF
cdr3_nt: TGTGCCAGCAGCTCAGGGTTCAACTATTCACCCCTCCACTTT

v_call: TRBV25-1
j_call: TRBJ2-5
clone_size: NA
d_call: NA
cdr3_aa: CASSERGGQETQYF
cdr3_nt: TGTGCCAGCAGTGAGAGGGGGGGACAAGAGACCCAGTACTTC

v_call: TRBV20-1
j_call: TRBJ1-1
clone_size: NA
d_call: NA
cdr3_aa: CRGTINTEAFF
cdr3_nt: TGCAGGGGTACAATAAACACTGAAGCTTTCTTT

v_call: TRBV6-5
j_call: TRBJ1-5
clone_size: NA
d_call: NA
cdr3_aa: CASSWGDNQPQHF
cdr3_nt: TGTGCCAGCAGTTGGGGGGACAATCAGCCCCAGCATTTT

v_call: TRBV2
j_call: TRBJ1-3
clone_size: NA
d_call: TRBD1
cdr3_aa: CASSGDRFSGNTIYF
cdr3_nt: TGTGCCAGCAGTGGGGACAGATTCTCTGGAAACACCATATATTTT

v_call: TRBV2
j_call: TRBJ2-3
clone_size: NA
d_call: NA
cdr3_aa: CASSWGLEGTQYF
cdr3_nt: TGTGCCAGCAGTTGGGGCTTGGAGGGTACGCAGTATTTT

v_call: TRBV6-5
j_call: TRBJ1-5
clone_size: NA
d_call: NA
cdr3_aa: CASSYDRPGGNQPQHF
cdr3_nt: TGTGCCAGCAGTTACGATAGGCCGGGAGGCAATCAGCCCCAGCATTTT

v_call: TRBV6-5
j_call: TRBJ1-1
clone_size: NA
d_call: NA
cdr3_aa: CASSNRVLNTEAFF
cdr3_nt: TGTGCCAGCAGTAACAGGGTCTTGAACACTGAAGCTTTCTTT

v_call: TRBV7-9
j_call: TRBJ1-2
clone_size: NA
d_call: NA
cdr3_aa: CASSPSGGGYTF
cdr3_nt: TGTGCCAGCAGCCCATCTGGCGGTGGCTACACCTTC

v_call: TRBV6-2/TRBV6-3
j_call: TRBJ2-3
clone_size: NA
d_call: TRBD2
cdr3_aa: CASSWEIAGGPVDTQYF
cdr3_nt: TGTGCCAGCAGTTGGGAGATAGCGGGAGGGCCGGTAGATACGCAGTATTTT

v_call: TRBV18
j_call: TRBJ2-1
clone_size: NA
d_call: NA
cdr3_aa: CASSPRRSYNEQFF
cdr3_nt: TGTGCCAGCTCACCACGCCGCTCCTACAATGAGCAGTTCTTC

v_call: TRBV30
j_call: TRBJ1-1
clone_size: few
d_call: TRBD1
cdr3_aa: CAWSEVSTGWNTEAFF
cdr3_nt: TGTGCCTGGAGTGAAGTCTCGACAGGGTGGAACACTGAAGCTTTCTTT